The 2 T cell receptor beta chains given below trace back to one sample, sequenced in a study of CD8 T cells in Susac syndrome. It was with random hexamers that 0.5 to 1 ug RNA was reverse transcribed. TCRdb re-called the immunoSEQ multiplex PCR reads with MiXCR, one entry per CDR3 protein. The sample lists tens of thousands of distinct CDR3 sequences, less than 95% occurring once. What was sequenced was CD8+ T cells from PBMCs. The receptors shown here come from a human donor with Susac syndrome.

This chain links TRBV19 with TRBJ1-2; perhaps TRBD1 as D (5 bases). CDR1 and CDR2 (germline): LNHDA, SQIVND (reference sequence). The CDR3 extends over 16 amino acids. Trimming cost V 5 bases and J 3 bases, with 19 bases left between them. CDR3 sequence: CASSSREGPVDYGYTF. The CDR3 DNA sequence: TGTGCCAGTAGTTCCCGGGAGGGGCCGGTGGACTATGGCTACACCTTC.

The V and J genes are TRBV12-3 or TRBV12-4 and TRBJ1-1, with D perhaps TRBD1 (5 bases). Between the trimmed V and J ends, which lost 7 bases and 10 bases, there was a span of 16 bases. CDR3 length: 12 amino acids. In nucleotides, the CDR3 is TGTGCCAGCATCGGGACCACGAGAAGAGCTTTCTTT. Translated: CASIGTTRRAFF.